One and the same sample provided the 11 T cell receptor beta chains below, sequenced in a study of cytomegalovirus exposure and HLA in healthy donors. TCRdb's copy holds only in-frame clones and misses some; the assay was immunoSEQ multiplex PCR. The data hold roughly 100,000 clones, with about 95% observed a single time. Sequencing was done on a sample of PBMCs. The receptors come from a woman between 18 and 30 years old in good health and CMV-seronegative.

The chain has TRBV7-8 and TRBJ1-5; TRBD1 aligns across 8 bases. After removal of 2 bases from V and 6 bases from J, the junction contained 6 bases not matched to a gene. The CDR3 loop spans 15 amino acids. Looked up from germline, CDR1 is SGHVS and CDR2 is FQNEAQ. The CDR3 DNA sequence: TGTGCCAGCAGCTTACCCGGACAGGGTAGTCAGCCCCAGCATTTT. Protein: CASSLPGQGSQPQHF.

This chain links TRBV28 with TRBJ1-1, with TRBD1 identical over 7 bases. CDR1 and CDR2 from the germline V gene are MDHEN and SYDVKM. V lost 3 bases and J lost 3; bases outside the gene matches: 4. CDR3 length: 14 amino acids. The CDR3 nucleotides are TGTGCCAGCAGTTTCAGGGGGGTGGACACTGAAGCTTTCTTT. Its translation is CASSFRGVDTEAFF.

CDR3 region: CASSPRDMGDTQYF. The CDR3 region has the DNA TGTGCCAGCTCACCACGGGACATGGGAGATACGCAGTATTTT. V is TRBV18 and J is TRBJ2-3, with D perhaps matching TRBD1 (6 bases). With 1 base removed from V and 5 bases from J, the gap between germline ends came to 10 bases. This CDR3 has 14 amino acids. Germline V CDR1 and CDR2: KGHSH, LQKENI.

The chain couples TRBV18 to TRBJ2-1; 11 nucleotides line up with TRBD2. V lost 3 bases and J lost 6; bases outside the gene matches: 7. This CDR3 region has 16 residues. Germline V CDR1 and CDR2: KGHSH, LQKENI. This CDR3 is CASSPLVAGGPNEQFF. In DNA, the CDR3 is TGTGCCAGCTCACCGTTGGTAGCGGGAGGGCCCAATGAGCAGTTCTTC.

This clone was counted a single time. The genes are TRBV7-9 and TRBJ1-2; TRBD1 matches 7 bases. This CDR3 spans 13 amino acids. CDR1 and CDR2 (germline): SEHNR, FQNEAQ (reference sequence). V trimming: 3 bases; J trimming: 6 bases; junction bases outside the gene matches: 4. CDR3 coding DNA: TGTGCCAGCAGCTTGGGACAGTTGGATGGCTACACCTTC. Protein sequence: CASSLGQLDGYTF.

The chain employs TRBV2 and TRBJ1-5; no reliable D call. Germline assignment: CDR1 SNHLY and CDR2 FYNNEI. The CDR3 runs to 13 residues. V was cut by 11 bases and J by 1 base, with 12 bases left in between. The CDR3 is CAVRGSSNQPQHF. The CDR3 DNA is TGTGCCGTCCGGGGATCGAGCAATCAGCCCCAGCATTTT.

The V call is TRBV5-4, the J call TRBJ2-7, with TRBD2 identical over 12 bases. The trim removed 3 bases at V and 6 bases at J, leaving 7 bases unmatched. The CDR3 sequence is 15 residues long. Germline assignment: CDR1 SGHNT and CDR2 YYREEE (reference sequence). The CDR3 region has the DNA TGTGCCAGCAGCTCCCGACTAGCGGGAGTAAGCGAGCAGTACTTC. It specifies CASSSRLAGVSEQYF.

This chain joins TRBV27 and TRBJ2-3; TRBD1 might be the D (5 bases). Germline CDR1 reads MNHEY; CDR2 reads SMNVEV (reference sequence). The CDR3 runs 15 residues. Trimming left V 2 bases short and J 2 bases short, with 11 bases between. The CDR3 protein is CASSLARVYTDTQYF. The CDR3 DNA reads TGTGCCAGCAGTTTAGCCAGGGTCTACACAGATACGCAGTATTTT.

The genes are TRBV12-5 and TRBJ1-1; maybe TRBD1 (6 bases). Germline loops: CDR1 LGHNT, CDR2 FRNRAP. Trimming cost V 5 bases and J 5 bases, with 18 bases left between them. There are 15 residues in the CDR3. CDR3 in amino acids: CASGASGGRGTEAFF. The DNA for the CDR3 is TGTGCTAGTGGTGCCTCGGGGGGGCGCGGGACTGAAGCTTTCTTT.

The rearrangement joins TRBV11-2 to TRBJ1-4; D is uncertain. Germline assignment: CDR1 SGHAT and CDR2 FQNNGV. This CDR3 contains 13 residues. Trimming left V 3 bases short and J 3 bases short, with 5 bases between. CDR3 protein: CASSLQSNEKLFF. DNA for the CDR3: TGTGCCAGCAGCTTGCAGTCTAATGAAAAACTGTTTTTT. The whole variable domain, remainder taken from reference TRBV11-2 and TRBJ1-4, is EAGVAQSPRYKIIEKRQSVAFWCNPISGHATLYWYQQILGQGPKLLIQFQNNGVVDDSQLPKDRFSAERLKGVDSTLKIQPAKLEDSAVYLCASSLQSNEKLFFGSGTQLSVL.

V gene TRBV27 combines with J gene TRBJ2-2, with 10 bases lining up with TRBD1. The CDR3 runs 15 residues. CDR1 and CDR2 (germline): MNHEY, SMNVEV (reference sequence). Losses at the gene ends were 2 bases for V and 4 bases for J; bases not matched to a gene: 1. CDR3 sequence reads: CASSLRDRGTGELFF. The CDR3 coding sequence is TGTGCCAGCAGTTTACGGGACAGGGGCACCGGGGAGCTGTTTTTT.